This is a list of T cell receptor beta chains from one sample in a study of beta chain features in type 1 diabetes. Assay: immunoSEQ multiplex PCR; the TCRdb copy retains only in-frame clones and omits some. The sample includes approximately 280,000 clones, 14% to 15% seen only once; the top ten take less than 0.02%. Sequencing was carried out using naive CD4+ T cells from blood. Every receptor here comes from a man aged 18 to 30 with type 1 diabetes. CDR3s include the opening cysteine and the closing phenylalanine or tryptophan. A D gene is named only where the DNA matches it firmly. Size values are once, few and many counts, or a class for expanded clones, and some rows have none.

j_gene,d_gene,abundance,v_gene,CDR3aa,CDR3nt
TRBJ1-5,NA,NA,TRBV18,CASSRDGSNQPQHF,TGTGCCAGCTCGCGGGACGGATCCAATCAGCCCCAGCATTTT
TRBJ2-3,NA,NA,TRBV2,CASTLGSPQYF,TGTGCCAGCACCCTCGGGAGTCCGCAGTATTTT
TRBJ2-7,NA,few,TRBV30,CAWSPGVRSYF,TGTGCCTGGAGCCCGGGGGTGAGGTCGTACTTC
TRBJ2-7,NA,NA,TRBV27,CASSFSSSYEQYF,TGTGCCAGCAGTTTCTCCTCCTCCTACGAGCAGTACTTC
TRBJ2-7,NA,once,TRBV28,CASSLSGGPSYEQYF,TGTGCCAGCAGTTTATCAGGGGGGCCTTCCTACGAGCAGTACTTC
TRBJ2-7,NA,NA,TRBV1,CTSSQVSGSEQYF,TGCACCAGCAGCCAAGTTAGCGGGAGCGAGCAGTACTTC
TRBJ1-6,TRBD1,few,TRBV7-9,CASSRQGISPLHF,TGTGCCAGCAGCCGACAGGGGATTTCACCCCTCCACTTT
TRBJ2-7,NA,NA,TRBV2,CASGKGEGYEQYF,TGTGCCAGCGGAAAGGGGGAGGGCTACGAGCAGTACTTC
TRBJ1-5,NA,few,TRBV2,CASNQGHSNQPQHF,TGTGCCAGCAATCAGGGGCATAGCAATCAGCCCCAGCATTTT
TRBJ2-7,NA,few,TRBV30,CAWSSSPGLTYEQYF,TGTGCCTGGAGTTCCTCACCGGGACTTACCTACGAGCAGTACTTC
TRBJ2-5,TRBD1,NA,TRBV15,CATGQGINYKETQYF,TGTGCCACGGGACAGGGGATCAATTACAAAGAGACCCAGTACTTC
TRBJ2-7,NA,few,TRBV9,CASSVDPGTYEQYF,TGTGCCAGCAGCGTAGATCCCGGTACCTACGAGCAGTACTTC
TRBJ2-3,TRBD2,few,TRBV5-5,CASSLSVAGGLDTQYF,TGTGCCAGCAGCTTGTCGGTAGCGGGGGGGTTAGATACGCAGTATTTT
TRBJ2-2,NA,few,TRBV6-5,CASSYSAGINTGELFF,TGTGCCAGCAGTTACTCCGCAGGGATTAACACCGGGGAGCTGTTTTTT
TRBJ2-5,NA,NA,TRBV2,CASRRDFQETQYF,TGTGCCAGCAGGAGGGACTTCCAAGAGACCCAGTACTTC
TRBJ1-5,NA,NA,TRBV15,CATSSNRNQPQHF,TGTGCCACCAGCAGCAATCGCAATCAGCCCCAGCATTTT
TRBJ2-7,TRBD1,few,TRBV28,CASGFRTGGAKTGYF,TGTGCCAGCGGCTTCAGGACAGGGGGCGCAAAGACGGGGTACTTC
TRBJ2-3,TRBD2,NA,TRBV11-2,CASSVLAGGLSDTQYF,TGTGCCAGCAGCGTTTTAGCGGGGGGGCTCTCAGATACGCAGTATTTT
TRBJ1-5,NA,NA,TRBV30,CAWSDRLNQPQHF,TGTGCCTGGAGTGACAGGTTGAATCAGCCCCAGCATTTT
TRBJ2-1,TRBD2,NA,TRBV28,CAGSGRGTYNEQFF,TGTGCCGGTAGCGGGAGGGGGACCTACAATGAGCAGTTCTTC
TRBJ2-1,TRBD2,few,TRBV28,CASSYAGLAGGGNEQFF,TGTGCCAGCAGTTACGCGGGACTAGCGGGGGGAGGCAATGAGCAGTTCTTC
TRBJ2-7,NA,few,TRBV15,CATSRAFYEQYF,TGTGCCACCAGCAGAGCCTTTTACGAGCAGTACTTC
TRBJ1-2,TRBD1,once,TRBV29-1,CASMGTGNGYTF,TGCGCATCGATGGGGACAGGGAATGGCTACACCTTC
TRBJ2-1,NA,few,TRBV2,CASSESMWQFF,TGTGCCAGCAGTGAGTCTATGTGGCAGTTCTTC
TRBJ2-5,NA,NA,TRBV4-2,CASSQVFEETQYF,TGTGCCAGCAGCCAAGTATTTGAAGAGACCCAGTACTTC
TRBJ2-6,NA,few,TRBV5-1,CASSSWMGNVSSGANVLTF,TGCGCCAGCAGCTCGTGGATGGGCAACGTCTCCTCTGGGGCCAACGTCCTGACTTTC
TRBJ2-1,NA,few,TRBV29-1,CSVGTGLPYNEQFF,TGCAGCGTTGGAACGGGACTCCCCTACAATGAGCAGTTCTTC
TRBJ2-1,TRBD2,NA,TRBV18,CASSPKTGGYNEQFF,TGTGCCAGCTCACCAAAGACGGGAGGCTACAATGAGCAGTTCTTC
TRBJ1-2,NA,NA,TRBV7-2,CASSLGQASYGYTF,TGTGCCAGCAGCTTAGGGCAGGCCTCCTATGGCTACACCTTC
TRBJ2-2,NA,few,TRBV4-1,CASSHIGRVGELFF,TGCGCCAGCAGCCACATCGGGAGAGTAGGGGAGCTGTTTTTT
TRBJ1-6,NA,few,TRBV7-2,CASSITKSPLHF,TGTGCCAGCAGTATCACAAAGTCACCCCTCCACTTT
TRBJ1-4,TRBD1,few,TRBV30,CAWGGRTGGKTNEKLFF,TGTGCCTGGGGTGGCCGGACAGGGGGCAAGACTAATGAAAAACTGTTTTTT
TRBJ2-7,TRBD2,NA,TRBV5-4,CASSLGLAGGSYEQYF,TGTGCCAGCAGCTTGGGGCTAGCGGGAGGTTCCTACGAGCAGTACTTC
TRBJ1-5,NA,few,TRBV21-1,CASSKGGTGNQPQHF,TGTGCCAGCAGCAAAGGGGGGACAGGCAATCAGCCCCAGCATTTT
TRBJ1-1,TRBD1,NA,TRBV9,CASSVGTGRTEAFF,TGTGCCAGCAGCGTAGGGACAGGGCGGACTGAAGCTTTCTTT
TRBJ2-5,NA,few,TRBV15,CATARGQETQYF,TGTGCCACCGCCCGGGGACAAGAGACCCAGTACTTC
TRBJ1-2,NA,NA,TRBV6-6,CASSYSGDYGYTF,TGTGCCAGCAGTTATTCCGGGGACTATGGCTACACCTTC
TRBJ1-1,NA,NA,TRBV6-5,CASSYSTGNTEAFF,TGTGCCAGCAGTTACTCGACAGGTAACACTGAAGCTTTCTTT
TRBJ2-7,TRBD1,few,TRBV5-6,CASSRDRGNEQYF,TGTGCCAGCAGTCGGGACAGGGGAAACGAGCAGTACTTC
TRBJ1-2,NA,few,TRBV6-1,CASSEMWNSLNYGYTF,TGTGCCAGCAGTGAAATGTGGAACAGCCTGAACTATGGCTACACCTTC
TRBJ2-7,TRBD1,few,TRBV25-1,CASLGGREQYF,TGTGCCAGCCTAGGGGGCAGAGAGCAGTACTTC
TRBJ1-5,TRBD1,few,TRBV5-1,CASSLGDRDQPQHF,TGCGCCAGCAGCTTGGGGGACAGGGATCAGCCCCAGCATTTT
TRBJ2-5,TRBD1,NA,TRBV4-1,CASSQEGGTGGIRETQYF,TGCGCCAGCAGCCAAGAGGGGGGGACAGGGGGCATCAGGGAGACCCAGTACTTC
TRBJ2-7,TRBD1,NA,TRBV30,CAWSVLGAGGEYEQYF,TGTGCCTGGAGTGTACTGGGGGCAGGGGGAGAATACGAGCAGTACTTC
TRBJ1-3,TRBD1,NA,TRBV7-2,CASTLVGTGGSGNTIYF,TGTGCCAGCACCTTAGTAGGGACAGGGGGCTCTGGAAACACCATATATTTT
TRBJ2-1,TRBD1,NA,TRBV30,CASTGDRSYNEQFF,TGTGCCTCGACCGGGGACAGATCCTACAATGAGCAGTTCTTC
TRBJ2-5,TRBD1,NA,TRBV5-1,CASSLEPGQGRETQYF,TGCGCCAGCAGCTTGGAACCGGGACAGGGAAGGGAGACCCAGTACTTC
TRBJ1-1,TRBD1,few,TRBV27,CASSVGQGEPNTEAFF,TGTGCCAGCAGTGTGGGACAGGGGGAACCTAACACTGAAGCTTTCTTT
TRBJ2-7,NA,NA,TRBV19,CASSTGGPPGAQYF,TGTGCCAGTAGTACAGGGGGGCCTCCCGGCGCGCAGTACTTC
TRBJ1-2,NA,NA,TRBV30,CAWSPIRDTRKYGYTF,TGTGCCTGGAGCCCTATCCGGGACACCAGAAAGTATGGCTACACCTTC
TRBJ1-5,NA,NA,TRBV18,CASSPAVNQPQHF,TGTGCCAGCTCACCAGCGGTTAATCAGCCCCAGCATTTT
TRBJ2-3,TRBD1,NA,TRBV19,CASVRTGGEKQYF,TGTGCCAGTGTCCGGACAGGGGGCGAGAAGCAGTATTTT
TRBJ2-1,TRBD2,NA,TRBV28,CASSLFRTSGRDYNEQFF,TGTGCCAGCAGTTTATTTAGGACTAGCGGGAGGGACTACAATGAGCAGTTCTTC
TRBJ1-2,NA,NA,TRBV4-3,CASSQSRTGTGYGYTF,TGCGCCAGCAGCCAATCAAGAACAGGGACCGGGTATGGCTACACCTTC
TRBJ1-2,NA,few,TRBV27,CASSFLTGNYGYTF,TGTGCCAGCAGTTTCCTCACAGGAAACTATGGCTACACCTTC
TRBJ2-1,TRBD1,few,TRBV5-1,CASFATGGDEQFF,TGCGCCAGCTTTGCGACAGGGGGCGATGAGCAGTTCTTC
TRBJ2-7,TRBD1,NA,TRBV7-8,CASSPNLDRAYEQYF,TGTGCCAGCAGCCCGAACCTGGACAGGGCCTACGAGCAGTACTTC
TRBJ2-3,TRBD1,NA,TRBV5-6,CASRPVPGQVRDTDTQYF,TGTGCCAGCAGACCCGTCCCGGGACAGGTTCGGGACACAGATACGCAGTATTTT